A selection of T cell receptor beta chains follows, all from one sample in a study of cytomegalovirus exposure and HLA in healthy donors. The protocol was immunoSEQ multiplex PCR, while the TCRdb copy is restricted to in-frame clones and leaves out a portion. This table holds 150,000 to 200,000 clones, approximately 71% found once. The sequencing sample was made of PBMCs. The receptors were sampled from a male donor in good health and CMV-seronegative. The CDR3 runs from the conserved cysteine through the conserved F or W. A D gene is named only where the DNA matches it firmly. Size is omitted from some rows. Given values are once, few, many or a class for expanded clones.

abundance: NA; v_gene: TRBV11-2; d_gene: TRBD1; j_gene: TRBJ1-1; CDR3aa: CASSLVTGRNTEAFF; CDR3nt: TGTGCCAGCAGCTTAGTGACAGGGAGGAACACTGAAGCTTTCTTT
abundance: NA; v_gene: TRBV29-1; d_gene: NA; j_gene: TRBJ1-5; CDR3aa: CSVAQGNQPQHF; CDR3nt: TGCAGCGTTGCCCAGGGCAATCAGCCCCAGCATTTT
abundance: NA; v_gene: TRBV5-1; d_gene: NA; j_gene: TRBJ1-2; CDR3aa: CASSLSGTSNYGYTF; CDR3nt: TGCGCCAGCAGCCTATCCGGGACATCGAACTATGGCTACACCTTC
abundance: few; v_gene: TRBV5-6; d_gene: TRBD1; j_gene: TRBJ2-1; CDR3aa: CASSFTDRVYNEQFF; CDR3nt: TGTGCCAGCAGCTTTACCGACAGGGTCTACAATGAGCAGTTCTTC
abundance: NA; v_gene: TRBV5-5; d_gene: TRBD1; j_gene: TRBJ1-4; CDR3aa: CASSLSTGENEKLFF; CDR3nt: TGTGCCAGCAGCTTGTCTACAGGGGAGAACGAAAAACTGTTTTTT
abundance: NA; v_gene: TRBV5-1; d_gene: NA; j_gene: TRBJ1-1; CDR3aa: CASSFGTSLGTEAFF; CDR3nt: TGCGCCAGCAGCTTTGGGACATCTCTAGGAACTGAAGCTTTCTTT
abundance: NA; v_gene: TRBV4-1; d_gene: TRBD2; j_gene: TRBJ2-5; CDR3aa: CASSQDLRLAGGETQYF; CDR3nt: TGCGCCAGCAGCCAAGATTTGAGGCTAGCGGGCGGAGAGACCCAGTACTTC
abundance: few; v_gene: TRBV5-8; d_gene: NA; j_gene: TRBJ1-4; CDR3aa: CASSLSLIGASHNEKLFF; CDR3nt: TGTGCCAGCAGCTTGTCTCTCATAGGGGCCTCCCATAATGAAAAACTGTTTTTT
abundance: NA; v_gene: TRBV28; d_gene: NA; j_gene: TRBJ1-5; CDR3aa: CASWSGDQPQHF; CDR3nt: TGTGCCAGCTGGAGTGGTGATCAGCCCCAGCATTTT
abundance: NA; v_gene: TRBV14; d_gene: TRBD1; j_gene: TRBJ2-7; CDR3aa: CASSQYRQGVHEQYF; CDR3nt: TGTGCCAGCAGCCAGTACCGACAGGGTGTTCACGAGCAGTACTTC
abundance: NA; v_gene: TRBV7-9; d_gene: TRBD1; j_gene: TRBJ2-1; CDR3aa: CASSTGGVYNEQFF; CDR3nt: TGTGCCAGCAGCACAGGGGGCGTCTACAATGAGCAGTTCTTC
abundance: NA; v_gene: TRBV2; d_gene: NA; j_gene: TRBJ2-3; CDR3aa: CASTRGRGTDTQYF; CDR3nt: TGTGCCAGCACCCGAGGTCGGGGCACAGATACGCAGTATTTT
abundance: NA; v_gene: TRBV19; d_gene: NA; j_gene: TRBJ1-1; CDR3aa: CASGTGNWNTEAFF; CDR3nt: TGTGCCAGTGGCACCGGGAACTGGAACACTGAAGCTTTCTTT
abundance: NA; v_gene: TRBV10-3; d_gene: NA; j_gene: TRBJ2-7; CDR3aa: CAIRGARGSYEQYF; CDR3nt: TGTGCCATCAGGGGAGCCAGGGGATCCTACGAGCAGTACTTC
abundance: NA; v_gene: TRBV27; d_gene: TRBD1; j_gene: TRBJ1-5; CDR3aa: CASSSRQGTYSNQPQHF; CDR3nt: TGTGCCAGCAGTTCTCGACAGGGGACTTATAGCAATCAGCCCCAGCATTTT
abundance: NA; v_gene: TRBV6-5; d_gene: NA; j_gene: TRBJ2-5; CDR3aa: CASSYFREIQETQYF; CDR3nt: TGTGCCAGCAGTTATTTCAGGGAAATCCAAGAGACCCAGTACTTC
abundance: NA; v_gene: TRBV4-2; d_gene: TRBD2; j_gene: TRBJ2-7; CDR3aa: CASSPGLAAYEQYF; CDR3nt: TGTGCCAGCAGCCCAGGACTAGCGGCCTACGAGCAGTACTTC
abundance: NA; v_gene: TRBV5-1; d_gene: TRBD2; j_gene: TRBJ2-1; CDR3aa: CASSRAGTSGNEQFF; CDR3nt: TGCGCCAGCAGCAGGGCCGGGACTAGCGGAAATGAGCAGTTCTTC
abundance: NA; v_gene: TRBV7-7; d_gene: NA; j_gene: TRBJ2-5; CDR3aa: CASSQPGSQETQYF; CDR3nt: TGTGCCAGCAGCCAACCGGGGTCACAAGAGACCCAGTACTTC
abundance: few; v_gene: TRBV9; d_gene: NA; j_gene: TRBJ2-3; CDR3aa: CASSVPPTDTQYF; CDR3nt: TGTGCCAGCAGCGTTCCTCCCACAGATACGCAGTATTTT
abundance: NA; v_gene: TRBV7-9; d_gene: NA; j_gene: TRBJ1-2; CDR3aa: CASSLGHRSYGYTF; CDR3nt: TGTGCCAGCAGCTTAGGACACCGGTCCTATGGCTACACCTTC
abundance: NA; v_gene: TRBV7-9; d_gene: NA; j_gene: TRBJ2-3; CDR3aa: CASSLVQGDTQYF; CDR3nt: TGTGCCAGCAGCTTAGTTCAGGGGGATACGCAGTATTTT
abundance: NA; v_gene: TRBV9; d_gene: NA; j_gene: TRBJ2-7; CDR3aa: CASSVGADYYEQYF; CDR3nt: TGTGCCAGCAGCGTAGGGGCAGACTACTACGAGCAGTACTTC
abundance: NA; v_gene: TRBV9; d_gene: TRBD2; j_gene: TRBJ2-3; CDR3aa: CASTLAGASTDTQYF; CDR3nt: TGTGCCAGCACGCTAGCGGGGGCCAGCACAGATACGCAGTATTTT
abundance: NA; v_gene: TRBV23-1; d_gene: TRBD1; j_gene: TRBJ2-1; CDR3aa: CASSPRDRDHEQFF; CDR3nt: TGCGCCAGCAGTCCCCGGGACAGGGACCATGAGCAGTTCTTC
abundance: once; v_gene: TRBV5-4; d_gene: NA; j_gene: TRBJ2-7; CDR3aa: CASSQKTKTYEQYF; CDR3nt: TGTGCCAGCAGCCAAAAGACTAAGACCTACGAGCAGTACTTC
abundance: NA; v_gene: TRBV28; d_gene: TRBD1; j_gene: TRBJ2-7; CDR3aa: CASSGDSYSEQYF; CDR3nt: TGTGCCAGCAGTGGGGACAGCTACTCAGAGCAGTACTTC
abundance: NA; v_gene: TRBV18; d_gene: TRBD2; j_gene: TRBJ2-1; CDR3aa: CASSPPGTSGGGNEQFF; CDR3nt: TGTGCCAGCTCACCACCCGGAACTAGCGGGGGGGGCAATGAGCAGTTCTTC
abundance: few; v_gene: TRBV11-2; d_gene: TRBD1; j_gene: TRBJ1-2; CDR3aa: CASSSREGAGGYTF; CDR3nt: TGTGCCAGCAGCTCGCGTGAGGGGGCAGGTGGCTACACCTTC
abundance: NA; v_gene: TRBV7-9; d_gene: TRBD1; j_gene: TRBJ1-6; CDR3aa: CASSPTGTGVNSPLHF; CDR3nt: TGTGCCAGCAGCCCTACCGGGACAGGGGTTAATTCACCCCTCCACTTT
abundance: once; v_gene: TRBV6-6; d_gene: NA; j_gene: TRBJ2-1; CDR3aa: CASSYESGWYNEQFF; CDR3nt: TGTGCCAGCAGTTACGAAAGCGGGTGGTACAATGAGCAGTTCTTC
abundance: NA; v_gene: TRBV2; d_gene: NA; j_gene: TRBJ2-7; CDR3aa: CASIRDYEQYF; CDR3nt: TGTGCCAGCATACGGGACTACGAGCAGTACTTC
abundance: once; v_gene: TRBV7-8; d_gene: NA; j_gene: TRBJ1-1; CDR3aa: CASSFGRYGAIGMNTEAFF; CDR3nt: TGTGCCAGCAGCTTCGGCAGGTACGGCGCAATTGGCATGAACACTGAAGCTTTCTTT
abundance: NA; v_gene: TRBV2; d_gene: NA; j_gene: TRBJ1-5; CDR3aa: CASSEARAGGNQPQHF; CDR3nt: TGTGCCAGCAGTGAAGCGCGGGCGGGGGGCAATCAGCCCCAGCATTTT
abundance: NA; v_gene: TRBV10-3; d_gene: TRBD1; j_gene: TRBJ1-5; CDR3aa: CAISGGQGSGQPQHF; CDR3nt: TGTGCCATCAGCGGGGGACAGGGATCGGGTCAGCCCCAGCATTTT
abundance: few; v_gene: TRBV6-5; d_gene: TRBD1; j_gene: TRBJ2-1; CDR3aa: CASSYAGGTNNEQFF; CDR3nt: TGTGCCAGCAGTTACGCAGGGGGTACCAACAATGAGCAGTTCTTC
abundance: NA; v_gene: TRBV4-1; d_gene: TRBD2; j_gene: TRBJ2-7; CDR3aa: CASSQGTSGFYEQYF; CDR3nt: TGCGCCAGCAGCCAGGGGACTAGCGGCTTCTACGAGCAGTACTTC
abundance: NA; v_gene: TRBV7-2; d_gene: NA; j_gene: TRBJ2-1; CDR3aa: CASSPFNEQFF; CDR3nt: TGTGCCAGCAGCCCTTTCAATGAGCAGTTCTTC
abundance: NA; v_gene: TRBV7-2; d_gene: NA; j_gene: TRBJ1-1; CDR3aa: CASSLGWVGGVGTEAFF; CDR3nt: TGTGCCAGCAGCTTAGGATGGGTCGGGGGGGTGGGCACTGAAGCTTTCTTT
abundance: NA; v_gene: TRBV6-5; d_gene: TRBD2; j_gene: TRBJ2-1; CDR3aa: CASSFGLAGENEQFF; CDR3nt: TGTGCCAGCAGTTTCGGACTAGCGGGAGAAAATGAGCAGTTCTTC
abundance: few; v_gene: TRBV27; d_gene: NA; j_gene: TRBJ2-5; CDR3aa: CASSFRGRETQYF; CDR3nt: TGTGCCAGCAGTTTCAGGGGCAGGGAGACCCAGTACTTC